What follows are 13 T cell receptor beta chains derived from one specimen sequenced in a study of OX40 agonist ivuxolimab in advanced cancers. Sequencing used immunoSEQ multiplex PCR; TCRdb keeps in-frame clones, though not all of them. The data hold under 100,000 clones, with approximately 87% observed a single time. The sample was CD4+ or CD8+ T cells sorted from blood, taken in a trial of the OX40 agonist ivuxolimab. These receptors originate from an adult with an advanced solid tumor such as melanoma, head and neck, liver or kidney cancer.

This clone was seen a handful of times. The chain recombines TRBV19 with TRBJ1-6; tentatively, D is TRBD1 (6 bases). The CDR3 spans 14 residues. Trimming removed 5 bases at V and 10 bases at J, with 15 bases between. Germline loops: CDR1 LNHDA, CDR2 SQIVND (reference sequence). The CDR3 region has the DNA TGTGCCAGTAGTGCGGACAGACAGCGATCACCCCTCCACTTT. It yields the protein CASSADRQRSPLHF.

This clone was picked up a small number of times. The chain employs TRBV5-1 and TRBJ2-3; weak D call: TRBD1 (6 bases). The CDR3 is made up of 15 amino acids. V lost 0 bases and J lost 1, with 9 bases in between. Germline lookup yields CDR1 SGHRS and CDR2 YFSETQ. Written as DNA, the CDR3 is TGCGCCAGCAGCTTGGGGGCAGGGGGCACAGATACGCAGTATTTT. Amino acids: CASSLGAGGTDTQYF.

This rearrangement joins TRBV27 to TRBJ2-4; 7 nucleotides align to TRBD1. The germline V gene encodes CDR1 MNHEY and CDR2 SMNVEV (reference sequence). CDR3 length equals 16 residues. Unmatched junction bases numbered 11, after V lost 5 bases and J lost 4 bases. The CDR3 loop reads CASSPYTGTAKNIQYF. The DNA of the CDR3 is TGTGCCAGCAGTCCCTATACCGGGACAGCTAAAAACATTCAGTACTTC.

The chain has TRBV5-1 and TRBJ2-5, with TRBD2 matching over 7 bases. Germline V lookup: CDR1 SGHRS, CDR2 YFSETQ. The length of the CDR3 is 17 residues. Germline trimming cut 0 bases from V and 3 bases from J; bases unmatched to any gene: 11. The CDR3: CASSLEGRRGTEETQYF. Written as DNA, the CDR3 is TGCGCCAGCAGCTTGGAAGGGCGGCGGGGGACCGAAGAGACCCAGTACTTC.

The chain combines TRBV7-9 with TRBJ1-5; D unresolved. V shed 3 bases and J shed 1 base, with 16 bases lying between them. Looked up from germline, CDR1 is SEHNR and CDR2 is FQNEAQ (reference sequence). The CDR3 has 17 amino acids. CDR3 sequence reads: CASSFSRSENSNQPQHF. The CDR3 DNA follows: TGTGCCAGCAGCTTCAGCAGGTCGGAGAACAGCAATCAGCCCCAGCATTTT.

The V gene is TRBV18, the J gene TRBJ1-5; 7 bases line up with TRBD1. After removal of 4 bases from V and 8 bases from J, the junction contained 8 bases not matched to a gene. The CDR3 is made up of 14 amino acids. Germline CDR1 and CDR2: KGHSH and LQKENI. CDR3 residues: CASSRGDSQEPQHF. CDR3 DNA: TGTGCCAGCTCACGCGGGGACAGTCAGGAGCCCCAGCATTTT.

This clone was seen a handful of times. This rearrangement joins TRBV18 to TRBJ2-2; 8 bases align to TRBD1. This CDR3 has 16 amino acids. Germline assignment: CDR1 KGHSH and CDR2 LQKENI. The trim removed 4 bases at V and 2 bases at J, leaving 6 bases unmatched. CDR3 amino acids: CASSLSGGYNTGELFF. Written as DNA, the CDR3 is TGTGCCAGCTCACTCTCAGGGGGCTACAACACCGGGGAGCTGTTTTTT.

The V call is TRBV7-6, the J call TRBJ2-7, with D possibly called TRBD1 or TRBD2 (5 bases each). CDR1 and CDR2 from the germline V gene are SGHVS and FNYEAQ. V was clipped by 6 bases and J by 1 base, with 13 bases between them. The length of the CDR3 is 14 residues. CDR3 sequence: CASRNWDGSYEQYF. In DNA, the CDR3 is TGTGCCAGCAGGAATTGGGACGGTTCCTACGAGCAGTACTTC.

The V call is TRBV5-6, the J call TRBJ2-7; D perhaps matches TRBD1 (5 bases). V was trimmed by 0 bases and J by 0 bases, leaving 13 bases between them. Per the germline V gene, CDR1 is SGHDT and CDR2 is YYEEEE. This CDR3 is 16 amino acids long. CDR3 residues: CASSLGVQAPSYEQYF. The CDR3 DNA follows: TGTGCCAGCAGCTTGGGCGTACAGGCTCCCTCCTACGAGCAGTACTTC.

The chain employs TRBV5-5 and TRBJ1-4; the D is unclear. Germline values: CDR1 SGHKS, CDR2 YYEKEE (reference sequence). Trimming stripped 3 bases from V and 7 bases from J, with 13 bases between. The CDR3 covers 14 residues. CDR3 amino acids: CASSSTRVGEKLFF. Written as DNA, the CDR3 is TGTGCCAGCAGCTCGACACGCGTCGGTGAAAAACTGTTTTTT.

The V gene is TRBV6-6, the J gene TRBJ1-6; 9 bases are shared with TRBD1. V was pared by 4 bases and J by 7 bases, with 8 bases of the junction left unmatched. This CDR3 is built from 16 residues. Per germline, CDR1 MNHNY and CDR2 SVGAGI (reference sequence). CDR3 sequence: CASSSVGQGLNSPLHF. CDR3 in DNA: TGTGCCAGCAGTTCCGTAGGACAGGGGCTCAATTCACCCCTCCACTTT.

The chain links TRBV5-1 to TRBJ2-7; TRBD1 or TRBD2 may be the D gene (5 bases each). CDR3 length equals 16 residues. V lost 0 bases to trimming and J lost 0 bases, with 13 bases between them. CDR1 and CDR2 (germline): SGHRS, YFSETQ. The CDR3 nucleotides read TGCGCCAGCAGCTTGGGGCCGGGACGGGACTCCTACGAGCAGTACTTC. Its protein product is CASSLGPGRDSYEQYF.

This chain links TRBV21-1 with TRBJ1-3. TRBV21-1 is a documented pseudogene. This CDR3 comprises 16 residues. CDR3 nucleotides: TGTGCCAGCAGCAAAGTAAGGAGCAGCTCTGGAAACACCATATATTTT. This codes for CASSKVRSSSGNTIYF.